A selection of T cell receptor beta chains follows, all from one sample in a study of T cell clonotyping in hematopoietic cell transplantation. The assay was immunoSEQ multiplex PCR, and TCRdb's table has in-frame clones only and misses some. The table records about 5,700 clones, around 80% of them present only once. This specimen consisted of PBMCs, obtained 100 days after allogeneic stem cell transplant. These receptors all stem from a male patient aged 50 or older who had an allogeneic stem cell transplant from an unrelated donor, so the T cells may come from the graft donor. Some clones in this sample may be carry-over from other donors' samples. Each CDR3 is given with its conserved first and last residue. The order of the fields is V gene, D gene, clone size, J gene, CDR3 protein, CDR3 DNA. The D gene is left open where the match is weak. Rows give clone size only sometimes, using once, few, many, or a class for an expanded clone.

V: TRBV6-1
D: NA
size: few
J: TRBJ1-5
CDR3: CASRGTDWNQPQHF
DNA: TGTGCCAGCCGTGGGACGGACTGGAATCAGCCCCAGCATTTT

V: TRBV19
D: NA
size: NA
J: TRBJ2-4
CDR3: CASSMRTVLGEVTIQYF
DNA: TGTGCCAGTAGTATGCGGACAGTTCTAGGGGAGGTTACCATTCAGTACTTC

V: TRBV7-2
D: TRBD1
size: NA
J: TRBJ1-6
CDR3: CASSPSRTGYNSPLHF
DNA: TGTGCCAGCAGCCCGTCTAGGACAGGGTATAATTCACCCCTCCACTTT

V: TRBV5-1
D: TRBD2
size: NA
J: TRBJ2-5
CDR3: CASSARTSWDQETQYF
DNA: TGCGCCAGCAGCGCCCGGACTAGCTGGGACCAAGAGACCCAGTACTTC

V: TRBV18
D: NA
size: NA
J: TRBJ2-7
CDR3: CASSPSLVLSSYEQYF
DNA: TGTGCCAGCTCACCATCTTTGGTACTAAGCTCCTACGAGCAGTACTTC

V: TRBV2
D: NA
size: NA
J: TRBJ1-1
CDR3: CASIRQGWNTEAFF
DNA: TGTGCCAGCATTCGGCAGGGATGGAACACTGAAGCTTTCTTT

V: TRBV28
D: NA
size: few
J: TRBJ1-1
CDR3: CASSLSTGDTEAFF
DNA: TGTGCCAGCAGTTTATCCACCGGGGACACTGAAGCTTTCTTT

V: TRBV29-1
D: NA
size: once
J: TRBJ1-5
CDR3: CSVVWQLNQPQHF
DNA: TGCAGCGTTGTGTGGCAGCTCAATCAGCCCCAGCATTTT

V: TRBV27
D: NA
size: NA
J: TRBJ1-2
CDR3: CASTRRGRINYGYTF
DNA: TGTGCCAGCACGCGAAGGGGACGGATTAACTATGGCTACACCTTC

V: TRBV5-5
D: NA
size: NA
J: TRBJ1-1
CDR3: CASSLEWGRGAFF
DNA: TGTGCCAGCAGCTTGGAGTGGGGAAGGGGAGCTTTCTTT

V: TRBV6-1
D: NA
size: NA
J: TRBJ1-1
CDR3: CASSEAPFFVNTEAFF
DNA: TGTGCCAGCAGTGAAGCTCCTTTTTTTGTGAACACTGAAGCTTTCTTT

V: TRBV29-1
D: NA
size: NA
J: TRBJ2-7
CDR3: CSVVTLLSSYEQYF
DNA: TGCAGCGTCGTGACCCTATTGAGCTCCTACGAGCAGTACTTC

V: TRBV30
D: NA
size: NA
J: TRBJ1-2
CDR3: CAWSTTGNYGYTF
DNA: TGTGCCTGGAGTACTACAGGGAACTATGGCTACACCTTC

V: TRBV10-3
D: NA
size: NA
J: TRBJ1-2
CDR3: CAISESTGVTSITYGYTF
DNA: TGTGCCATCAGTGAGTCGACGGGAGTGACATCTATAACCTATGGCTACACCTTC

V: TRBV5-4
D: TRBD1
size: NA
J: TRBJ2-7
CDR3: CASSPGQGTHEQYF
DNA: TGTGCCAGCAGCCCGGGACAGGGGACCCACGAGCAGTACTTC

V: TRBV7-8
D: NA
size: NA
J: TRBJ1-1
CDR3: CASSPRMTEAFF
DNA: TGTGCCAGCAGCCCCCGTATGACTGAAGCTTTCTTT

V: TRBV28
D: NA
size: NA
J: TRBJ1-2
CDR3: CASSSNTYGHTF
DNA: TGTGCCAGCAGTTCCAACACTTATGGCCACACCTTC

V: TRBV6-1
D: NA
size: NA
J: TRBJ2-4
CDR3: CASSAEYIQYF
DNA: TGTGCCAGCAGCGCCGAATACATTCAGTACTTC

V: TRBV6-1
D: NA
size: NA
J: TRBJ1-2
CDR3: CASSLLPVANYGYTF
DNA: TGTGCCAGCAGTCTGTTACCGGTGGCCAACTATGGCTACACCTTC

V: TRBV5-4
D: NA
size: once
J: TRBJ1-2
CDR3: CASSVGSNHYGYTF
DNA: TGTGCCAGCAGTGTGGGCAGTAACCACTATGGCTACACCTTC

V: TRBV10-2
D: NA
size: once
J: TRBJ1-1
CDR3: CASNPSTGTNTEAFF
DNA: TGCGCCAGCAACCCGTCGACAGGCACGAACACTGAAGCTTTCTTT

V: TRBV7-9
D: NA
size: NA
J: TRBJ1-2
CDR3: CASSVTQAGYTF
DNA: TGTGCCAGCAGCGTAACACAAGCGGGCTACACCTTC

V: TRBV14
D: NA
size: NA
J: TRBJ1-2
CDR3: CASSQRTYGYTF
DNA: TGTGCCAGCAGCCAGAGGACCTATGGCTACACCTTC

V: TRBV6-4
D: NA
size: NA
J: TRBJ2-2
CDR3: CASSEGLNTGELFF
DNA: TGTGCCAGCAGTGAGGGCCTGAACACCGGGGAGCTGTTTTTT

V: TRBV5-6
D: NA
size: NA
J: TRBJ1-2
CDR3: CASREAGIFTYGYTF
DNA: TGTGCCAGCAGGGAGGCGGGCATATTTACTTATGGCTACACCTTC

V: TRBV30
D: NA
size: NA
J: TRBJ2-1
CDR3: CALEDNEQFF
DNA: TGTGCCCTGGAGGACAATGAGCAGTTCTTC

V: TRBV5-1
D: NA
size: NA
J: TRBJ1-2
CDR3: CASTLGLTGTSYGYTF
DNA: TGCGCCAGCACCCTGGGGCTTACCGGGACCAGTTATGGCTACACCTTC

V: TRBV7-8
D: TRBD1
size: few
J: TRBJ1-2
CDR3: CASSPRTGNGYTF
DNA: TGTGCCAGCAGCCCACGGACAGGGAATGGCTACACCTTC

V: TRBV4-2
D: NA
size: once
J: TRBJ1-3
CDR3: CASSQDPSSSGNTIYF
DNA: TGTGCCAGCAGCCAAGATCCTAGTAGCTCTGGAAACACCATATATTTT

V: TRBV29-1
D: TRBD1
size: medium-sized
J: TRBJ2-5
CDR3: CSVEWDRGPWETQYF
DNA: TGCAGCGTTGAATGGGACAGGGGTCCATGGGAGACCCAGTACTTC

V: TRBV2
D: NA
size: NA
J: TRBJ1-1
CDR3: CASGFDTEAFF
DNA: TGTGCCAGCGGATTCGACACTGAAGCTTTCTTT

V: TRBV12-5
D: NA
size: NA
J: TRBJ2-5
CDR3: CASGTGSGETQYF
DNA: TGTGCTAGTGGCACAGGGTCAGGGGAGACCCAGTACTTC

V: TRBV10-3
D: NA
size: NA
J: TRBJ1-2
CDR3: CAISARDRGGYTF
DNA: TGTGCCATCAGTGCACGGGACCGGGGTGGCTACACCTTC

V: TRBV30
D: NA
size: NA
J: TRBJ2-3
CDR3: CAWGWAGTDTQYF
DNA: TGTGCCTGGGGGTGGGCGGGCACAGATACGCAGTATTTT

V: TRBV5-1
D: NA
size: NA
J: TRBJ2-5
CDR3: CASSLAGRGETQYF
DNA: TGCGCCAGCAGCTTGGCCGGGCGGGGAGAGACCCAGTACTTC

V: TRBV7-2
D: NA
size: NA
J: TRBJ2-7
CDR3: CASSSSFESAEQYF
DNA: TGTGCCAGCAGCTCCTCGTTCGAGAGTGCCGAGCAGTACTTC

V: TRBV4-1
D: NA
size: NA
J: TRBJ2-7
CDR3: CASSQEMGYEQYF
DNA: TGCGCCAGCAGCCAAGAGATGGGTTACGAGCAGTACTTC

V: TRBV9
D: NA
size: NA
J: TRBJ2-3
CDR3: CASSVWLATDTQYF
DNA: TGTGCCAGCAGCGTGTGGCTAGCGACAGATACGCAGTATTTT

V: TRBV4-1
D: TRBD2
size: few
J: TRBJ2-7
CDR3: CASSQELAGVEQYF
DNA: TGCGCCAGCAGCCAAGAACTAGCGGGAGTGGAGCAGTACTTC

V: TRBV5-5
D: NA
size: once
J: TRBJ1-1
CDR3: CASIYTNTEAFF
DNA: TGTGCCAGCATCTATACGAACACTGAAGCTTTCTTT

V: TRBV29-1
D: NA
size: NA
J: TRBJ1-2
CDR3: CSVERGSGYTF
DNA: TGCAGCGTTGAGAGGGGGAGTGGCTACACCTTC

V: TRBV6-5
D: NA
size: few
J: TRBJ2-2
CDR3: CASSYSSSGELFF
DNA: TGTGCCAGCAGTTACTCGTCGTCAGGGGAGCTGTTTTTT

V: TRBV7-6
D: TRBD2
size: NA
J: TRBJ2-3
CDR3: CASSLRTSGSTDTQYF
DNA: TGTGCCAGCAGCTTGAGGACTAGCGGGAGTACAGATACGCAGTATTTT

V: TRBV25-1
D: NA
size: NA
J: TRBJ2-1
CDR3: CASSGDPKDQFF
DNA: TGTGCCAGCAGTGGGGACCCTAAAGACCAGTTCTTC

V: TRBV30
D: NA
size: NA
J: TRBJ2-7
CDR3: CAWSPMETKQYF
DNA: TGTGCCTGGAGTCCCATGGAAACCAAGCAGTACTTC

V: TRBV6-1
D: NA
size: NA
J: TRBJ2-7
CDR3: CASSDRTVGAYEQYF
DNA: TGTGCCAGCAGTGACAGGACAGTTGGGGCGTACGAGCAGTACTTC

V: TRBV7-9
D: NA
size: NA
J: TRBJ2-7
CDR3: CASSSGGYDYEQYF
DNA: TGTGCCAGCAGCTCCGGCGGTTACGACTACGAGCAGTACTTC

V: TRBV11-1
D: NA
size: NA
J: TRBJ2-5
CDR3: CASSLDRYQETQYF
DNA: TGTGCCAGCAGTCTAGACAGGTACCAAGAGACCCAGTACTTC

V: TRBV7-9
D: TRBD1
size: NA
J: TRBJ2-7
CDR3: CASSLRTGSSYEQYF
DNA: TGTGCCAGCAGCCTCAGGACAGGGAGCTCCTACGAGCAGTACTTC

V: TRBV18
D: NA
size: NA
J: TRBJ1-1
CDR3: CASSLGGRINTEAFF
DNA: TGTGCCAGCTCCCTTGGGGGGCGGATAAACACTGAAGCTTTCTTT

V: TRBV2
D: NA
size: NA
J: TRBJ1-5
CDR3: CASSDSSGSGPQHF
DNA: TGTGCCAGCAGTGATAGTTCAGGGAGTGGGCCCCAGCATTTT